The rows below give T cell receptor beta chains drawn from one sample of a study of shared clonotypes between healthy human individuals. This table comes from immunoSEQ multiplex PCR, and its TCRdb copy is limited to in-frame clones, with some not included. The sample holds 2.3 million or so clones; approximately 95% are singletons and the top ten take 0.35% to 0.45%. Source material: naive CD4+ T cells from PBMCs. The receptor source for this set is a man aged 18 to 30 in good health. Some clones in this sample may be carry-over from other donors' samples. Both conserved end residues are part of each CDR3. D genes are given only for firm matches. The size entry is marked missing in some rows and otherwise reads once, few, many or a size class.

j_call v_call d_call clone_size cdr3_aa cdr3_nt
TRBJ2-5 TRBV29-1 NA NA CSVDLPRQAQETQYF TGCAGCGTTGATTTGCCTCGACAGGCCCAAGAGACCCAGTACTTC
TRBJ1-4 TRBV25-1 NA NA CASSGAAGREKLFF TGTGCCAGCAGTGGCGCGGCAGGAAGGGAAAAACTGTTTTTT
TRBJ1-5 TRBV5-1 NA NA CASSPDPNQPQHF TGCGCCAGCAGCCCGGACCCCAATCAGCCCCAGCATTTT
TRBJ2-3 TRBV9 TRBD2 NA CASSVGTRSTDTQYF TGTGCCAGCAGCGTAGGGACTAGGAGCACAGATACGCAGTATTTT
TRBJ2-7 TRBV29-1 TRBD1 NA CSVHQGWGQGTYEQYF TGCAGCGTTCATCAGGGTTGGGGACAGGGAACCTACGAGCAGTACTTC
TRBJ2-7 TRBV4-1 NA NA CASSQEQVPAYEQYF TGCGCCAGCAGCCAAGAACAGGTACCCGCCTACGAGCAGTACTTC
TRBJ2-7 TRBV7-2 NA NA CASSWGRTEQYF TGTGCCAGCAGCTGGGGACGTACCGAGCAGTACTTC
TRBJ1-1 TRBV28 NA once CASSPLPVTEAFF TGTGCCAGCAGTCCCCTCCCAGTGACTGAAGCTTTCTTT
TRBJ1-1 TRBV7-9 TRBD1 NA CASSMTGLNTEAFF TGTGCCAGCAGCATGACAGGGCTGAACACTGAAGCTTTCTTT
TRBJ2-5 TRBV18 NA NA CASSPQVYGETQYF TGTGCCAGCTCACCACAGGTTTATGGCGAGACCCAGTACTTC
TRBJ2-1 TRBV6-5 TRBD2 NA CASRASGGNEQFF TGTGCCAGCAGGGCTAGCGGAGGCAATGAGCAGTTCTTC
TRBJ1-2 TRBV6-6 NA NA CASSYSAQARGTF TGTGCCAGCAGTTACTCTGCGCAGGCCCGGGGCACCTTC
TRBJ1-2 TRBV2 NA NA CASRPEGPYGYTF TGTGCCAGCAGGCCCGAGGGCCCCTATGGCTACACCTTC
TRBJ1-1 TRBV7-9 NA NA CASSLAKGLNTEAFF TGTGCCAGCAGCTTAGCGAAGGGGCTGAACACTGAAGCTTTCTTT
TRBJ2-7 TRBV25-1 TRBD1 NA CASRTGSYEQYF TGTGCCAGCAGGACAGGGTCCTACGAGCAGTACTTC
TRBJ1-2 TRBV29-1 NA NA CSVEGLTRTTNYGYTF TGCAGCGTAGAGGGCCTGACCCGGACTACTAACTATGGCTACACCTTC
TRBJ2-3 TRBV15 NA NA CATSRDSQTDTQYF TGTGCCACCAGCAGAGATAGCCAGACAGATACGCAGTATTTT
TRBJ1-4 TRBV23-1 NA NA CARTQGREGNEKLFF TGCGCCCGAACTCAGGGGAGAGAGGGGAATGAAAAACTGTTTTTT
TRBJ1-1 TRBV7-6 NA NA CASSPDSSGTEAFF TGTGCCAGCAGCCCGGACAGTTCGGGCACTGAAGCTTTCTTT
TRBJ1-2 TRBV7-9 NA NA CASSLGQGNYGYTF TGTGCCAGCAGCTTAGGCCAGGGTAACTATGGCTACACCTTC
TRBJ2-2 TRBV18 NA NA CASSPQSIPNTGELFF TGTGCCAGCTCACCACAAAGTATACCGAACACCGGGGAGCTGTTTTTT
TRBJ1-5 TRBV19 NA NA CASRYGVGQPQHF TGTGCCAGTAGATATGGGGTCGGTCAGCCCCAGCATTTT
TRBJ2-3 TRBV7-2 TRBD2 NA CASSLRIAGTSTDTQYF TGTGCCAGCAGTCTACGCATAGCGGGGACTAGCACAGATACGCAGTATTTT